The present T cell receptor beta chain was sequenced within a study of T-cell memory formation after mild COVID-19. Study in general: TCR clusters were mostly confined to one donor each. Study-level points and caveats: A subset of responding clones appeared in pre-infection memory, suggesting cross-reactive memory joined. Contracting clones, day 15 to 85, had balanced CD4/CD8, and later expanders favored CD4+.

On this clonotype itself: Its antigen is unidentified.

V was cut by 2 bases and J by 2 bases, with 13 bases left in between. Germline loops: CDR1 SGHRS, CDR2 YFSETQ. The CDR3 contains 16 residues. The authors produced TCR alpha and TCR beta cDNA libraries with sample barcodes and UMIs by 5'RACE using constant-segment primers. TCRdb used MiXCR to reprocess the 5' RACE reads, holding one entry per CDR3 protein. The repertoire includes 150,000 to 200,000 distinct CDR3 sequences, 16% of them detected once, and about 1.9% sits in the top ten. The receptor comes from an adult woman who had mild COVID-19 (a few samples of this study predate the infection). Cell type and time point are not known. Sequencing was done on a sample of PBMCs or a T cell subset sorted from them (not recorded which). The V gene is TRBV5-1, the J gene TRBJ2-2, with D perhaps matching TRBD1 or TRBD2 (5 bases each). Here the CDR3 DNA reads TGCGCCAGCAGCTTACCGGGACCCATCAACACCGGGGAGCTGTTTTTT. It is translated as CASSLPGPINTGELFF.